These T cell receptor beta chains were read from a single sample in a study of blood T cell repertoires in COVID-19. Assay used: immunoSEQ multiplex PCR; TCRdb lists only in-frame clones, some missing. The profile covers about 280,000 clones, with around 92% appearing a single time and roughly 1.9% taken by the ten largest. The sequencing sample was made of PBMCs or T cells enriched from blood (not recorded which). The receptors shown here come from a woman aged 60-70 years who had recovered from COVID-19. Each CDR3 is given with its conserved first and last residue. The D gene is left open where the match is weak. Size values are once, few and many counts, or a class for expanded clones, and some rows have none.

TRBV3-1/TRBV3-2	-	-	TRBJ1-1	CASRTDSHTEAFF	TGTGCCAGCAGAACGGACAGCCACACTGAAGCTTTCTTT
TRBV5-1	-	-	TRBJ1-2	CASSLATVYGYTF	TGCGCCAGCAGCTTGGCCACGGTCTATGGCTACACCTTC
TRBV7-9	-	-	TRBJ1-2	CASSSRIIYGYTF	TGTGCCAGCAGCTCCAGGATCATCTATGGCTACACCTTC
TRBV12-3/TRBV12-4	once	-	TRBJ2-7	CASSQDRLEQYF	TGTGCCAGCAGCCAAGACAGGCTCGAGCAGTACTTC
TRBV9	-	-	TRBJ1-2	CASSLAVPPDYGYTF	TGTGCCAGCAGCCTAGCCGTTCCGCCGGACTATGGCTACACCTTC
TRBV7-9	-	TRBD1	TRBJ1-6	CASSSQGAERSPLHF	TGTGCCAGCAGCTCGCAGGGGGCAGAACGGTCACCCCTCCACTTT
TRBV11-3	-	-	TRBJ2-1	CASSSRQPPGASVIF	TGTGCCAGCAGCTCTAGACAGCCCCCGGGAGCCAGCGTCATCTTC
TRBV7-3	-	-	TRBJ1-1	CASSLAGTLNTEAFF	TGTGCCAGCAGCTTAGCCGGGACTCTTAACACTGAAGCTTTCTTT
TRBV25-1	-	TRBD1	TRBJ2-2	CASSGPLGQGRTGELFF	TGTGCCAGCTCCGGCCCTTTGGGACAGGGAAGGACCGGGGAGCTGTTTTTT
TRBV19	-	-	TRBJ2-3	CASNWGITTAGDTQYF	TGTGCCAGTAATTGGGGAATAACTACGGCGGGGGATACGCAGTATTTT
TRBV20-1	-	TRBD2	TRBJ2-1	CSASRAGGPNEQFF	TGCAGTGCTAGTCGAGCGGGGGGACCCAATGAGCAGTTCTTC
TRBV5-1	-	-	TRBJ1-2	CASSLVGGAHGYTF	TGCGCCAGCAGCTTGGTGGGAGGGGCTCATGGCTACACCTTC
TRBV27	-	-	TRBJ1-6	CASIPYAGRRSYNSPLHF	TGTGCCAGCATTCCTTATGCGGGGCGTCGCTCCTATAATTCACCCCTCCACTTT
TRBV5-1	many	TRBD1	TRBJ1-6	CASSASGQGNSPLHF	TGCGCCAGCAGCGCGTCGGGACAGGGGAATTCACCCCTCCACTTT
TRBV7-6	-	-	TRBJ1-6	CASSADSSYNSPLHF	TGTGCCAGCAGCGCGGACAGCTCCTATAATTCACCCCTCCACTTT
TRBV5-1	-	-	TRBJ2-3	CASSVMGASSTDTQYF	TGCGCCAGCAGCGTTATGGGAGCGTCTAGCACAGATACGCAGTATTTT
TRBV3-1/TRBV3-2	-	TRBD2	TRBJ2-5	CASSQDRGGAVETQYF	TGTGCCAGCAGCCAAGATCGGGGGGGGGCGGTGGAGACCCAGTACTTC
TRBV3-1/TRBV3-2	few	-	TRBJ2-3	CASSQLEGEKNKVEDTQYF	TGTGCCAGCAGCCAACTGGAGGGTGAGAAGAACAAAGTGGAAGATACGCAGTATTTT
TRBV5-1	-	-	TRBJ1-4	CASSRGGEDEKLFF	TGCGCCAGCAGCCGAGGAGGTGAAGATGAAAAACTGTTTTTT
TRBV7-9	-	TRBD2	TRBJ2-7	CASSLSLGRGWSYEQYF	TGTGCCAGCAGCTTAAGTTTAGGGAGGGGATGGAGCTACGAGCAGTACTTC
TRBV7-3	once	TRBD1	TRBJ1-1	CASSATGEDTEAFF	TGTGCCAGCAGCGCTACAGGGGAAGACACTGAAGCTTTCTTT
TRBV7-3	-	-	TRBJ1-5	CASSLEQNQPQHF	TGTGCCAGCAGCTTAGAACAGAATCAGCCCCAGCATTTT
TRBV7-8	-	-	TRBJ1-1	CASSPKWGDMNTEAFF	TGTGCCAGCAGCCCCAAATGGGGAGACATGAACACTGAAGCTTTCTTT
TRBV13	-	TRBD1	TRBJ2-3	CASSLEGQGTDTQYF	TGTGCCAGCAGTCTCGAAGGACAGGGGACAGATACGCAGTATTTT
TRBV10-2	-	TRBD1	TRBJ2-2	CASRGQGAGGELFF	TGCGCCAGCAGAGGACAGGGGGCAGGCGGGGAGCTGTTTTTT
TRBV14	-	-	TRBJ2-5	CASSQGYRSETQYF	TGTGCCAGCAGCCAAGGATACAGGTCGGAGACCCAGTACTTC
TRBV6-8	-	-	TRBJ1-2	CASSYSLEQTNYGYTF	TGTGCCAGCAGTTACTCCCTGGAACAGACTAACTATGGCTACACCTTC
TRBV19	few	TRBD1	TRBJ1-2	CASSHPDRVSGYTF	TGTGCCAGTAGTCACCCGGACAGGGTGTCTGGCTACACCTTC
TRBV28	-	-	TRBJ1-2	CASSPGDYYGYTF	TGTGCCAGCAGCCCGGGTGATTACTATGGCTACACCTTC
TRBV5-1	-	-	TRBJ2-7	CASSLALSGGGHLSSYEQYF	TGCGCCAGCAGCTTGGCACTGTCGGGCGGGGGCCACCTGAGCTCCTACGAGCAGTACTTC